These 10 T cell receptor beta chains were sequenced from one sample in a study of T cell repertoires in cytomegalovirus infection. TCRdb itself ran the reads through MiXCR, one entry per CDR3 protein. The sample lists more than 200,000 distinct CDR3 sequences, 9.1% seen once, with less than 15% in the top ten. The sequencing input was PBMCs. These receptors all come from a human donor in good health (CMV status not recorded). Some clones in this sample may be carry-over from other donors' samples.

The rearrangement uses TRBV30 and TRBJ2-1; tentative D call: TRBD1 (6 bases). CDR1 GTSNPN and CDR2 SVGIG come from the germline V gene (reference sequence). This CDR3 spans 12 amino acids. The V end lost 4 bases, the J end lost 7 bases, and 11 bases lay between the germline ends. CDR3 bases: TGTGCCTGGAACAGGGAGTCGAATGAGCAGTTCTTC. Encoded protein: CAWNRESNEQFF.

The chain has TRBV6-2 or TRBV6-3 and TRBJ1-5; D is perhaps TRBD1 (5 bases). The CDR3 is 16 residues long. Looked up from germline, CDR1 is MNHEY and CDR2 is SVGEGT. The germline V and J ends were trimmed by 8 bases and 2 bases, with 19 bases remaining between them. The CDR3 region is CASHRVGGFGNQPQHF. The DNA of the CDR3 is TGTGCCAGCCATCGGGTGGGGGGATTCGGCAATCAGCCCCAGCATTTT.

The CDR3 coding sequence is TGTGCCAGCAGCTCCGGGATTAGCGGGAGGCTCTGGGTGGGGCAGTACTTC. Translation gives CASSSGISGRLWVGQYF. V and J are TRBV7-3 and TRBJ2-7; 10 positions agree with TRBD2. The germline V gene has CDR1 SGHTA and CDR2 FQGTGA. CDR3 size: 17 residues. Germline trimming cut 4 bases from V and 9 bases from J; bases unmatched to any gene: 18.

The table lists this clonotype with many counts. V gene TRBV7-9 combines with J gene TRBJ1-2; tentative D call: TRBD1 (5 bases). CDR3 length: 14 residues. V gave up 4 bases and J gave up 5 bases, with 14 bases separating them. Germline loops: CDR1 SEHNR, CDR2 FQNEAQ (reference sequence). Written as DNA, the CDR3 is TGTGCCAGCAGCTCAGGGACCACCTGGTATGGCTACACCTTC. Protein: CASSSGTTWYGYTF.

This clonotype was seen at least ten times. CDR3 nucleotide sequence: TGTGCCAGCAGCTCCCAGCCTAGCGGGACCACAGATACGCAGTATTTT. Protein: CASSSQPSGTTDTQYF. The V call is TRBV7-6, the J call TRBJ2-3; 9 bases line up with TRBD2. CDR1 and CDR2 from the germline V gene are SGHVS and FNYEAQ. The CDR3 is 16 amino acids. The ends lost 4 bases at V and 2 bases at J; junction bases unmatched: 7.

This clonotype was seen repeatedly, ten times or more. V gene TRBV7-2 combines with J gene TRBJ2-5; D possibly corresponds to TRBD1 (5 bases). Trimming removed 5 bases at V and 0 bases at J, with 13 bases between. The CDR3 has 15 amino acids. Germline CDR1 is SGHTA and CDR2 is FQGNSA. The DNA for the CDR3 is TGTGCCAGCAGCCCGACAGTGACGTACCAAGAGACCCAGTACTTC. Its translation: CASSPTVTYQETQYF.

This clonotype was seen a few times. The chain is built from TRBV28 and TRBJ1-2, with TRBD1 as a possible D gene (6 bases). Trimming shortened V by 8 bases and J by 4 bases, and 17 bases separated the two germline ends. The CDR3 sequence is 14 residues long. Germline V gives CDR1 MDHEN, CDR2 SYDVKM. The CDR3 DNA is TGTGCCAGCGCTATCGTGGGGGCCCTCTATGGCTACACCTTC. It specifies CASAIVGALYGYTF.

This clonotype occurred a few times. The chain combines TRBV28 with TRBJ1-5, with 7 bases fitting TRBD1. The CDR3 is made up of 15 amino acids. V shed 5 bases and J 3 bases; nucleotides not matched to a gene: 7. CDR1 and CDR2 from the germline V gene are MDHEN and SYDVKM. The CDR3 region has the DNA TGTGCCAGCAGTCCCTTAGACAGGGACAATCAGCCCCAGCATTTT. It specifies CASSPLDRDNQPQHF. Looking up the rest from reference TRBV28 and TRBJ1-5 gives the full variable domain: DVKVTQSSRYLVKRTGEKVFLECVQDMDHENMFWYRQDPGLGLRLIYFSYDVKMKEKGDIPEGYSVSREKKERFSLILESASTNQTSMYLCASSPLDRDNQPQHFGDGTRLSIL.

This clonotype showed up many times. The chain recombines TRBV7-2 with TRBJ1-4, with 8 bases aligning to TRBD1. CDR1 is SGHTA, CDR2 FQGNSA, per germline. V dropped 4 bases and J dropped 8; count of bases not matched to a gene: 6. This CDR3 has 14 residues. The CDR3 DNA reads TGTGCCAGCAGCTCCGGACAGGGAGTAGAAAAACTGTTTTTT. Protein sequence: CASSSGQGVEKLFF.

This clonotype was counted a single time. J is TRBJ2-7 and V is TRBV5-7, with D uncertain. TRBV5-7 is an ORF, and what it does is uncertain. V was pared by 2 bases and J by 9 bases, with 15 bases between. The CDR3 covers 13 residues. The DNA of the CDR3 is TGTGCCAGCAGCTTCAATTTAGTCCCCGGGCAGTACTTC. Amino acid sequence: CASSFNLVPGQYF.